This TCR beta chain is drawn from a study of blood T cell repertoires in COVID-19. About the research overall: COVID-19 samples from acute and convalescent phases originated in the United States, Italy and Spain. From T cells, B-cell-depleted T cells, or PBMCs came the material, which was cDNA or gDNA.

Trimming took 7 bases from V and 3 from J; bases not matched to a gene: 8. CDR3 length: 14 amino acids. From germline, CDR1 is SQVTM and CDR2 ANQGSEA. In the original workflow: Estimation of nucleated cell counts relied on the amplification of reference gene primers. The method was immunoSEQ multiplex PCR; TCRdb's version includes in-frame clones alone and lacks a portion of them. V, J and clone size derive from that table, while D and trimming were established from the DNA sequence. The profile shows around 63,000 clones, 79% of them singletons. The specimen was peripheral blood. The chain joins TRBV29-1 to TRBJ2-5, with 10 positions matching TRBD1. The TCR comes from a human donor in a cohort sampled during active COVID-19. The CDR3 nucleotides read TGCAGCGGCCAAGGGGGACAGGGGAAAGAGACCCAGTACTTC. Translation: CSGQGGQGKETQYF.